This record looks at one T cell receptor (beta chain) sequence and its context. The antigen is unknown. The data are from a study of T cells in Graves' hyperthyroidism and ophthalmopathy. Broader study findings: The authors' 13 V-J model separated ophthalmopathy from stable hyperthyroidism.

The CDR3 contains 15 residues. Germline V gene lookup returns CDR1 MNHNS and CDR2 SASEGT. Trimming removed 6 bases at V and 0 bases at J, with 12 bases between. RNA transcripts yielded amplified TCR beta CDR3 regions. A first-round RT-PCR of the TCR CDR3 used the HTBI primer set. TCRdb re-analysed the multiplex PCR reads in MiXCR, keeping a single row per CDR3 protein. The sample contains approximately 600,000 distinct CDR3 sequences, more than 20% of which appear only once. The chain carries TRBV6-1 and TRBJ1-3; D is possibly TRBD1 (5 bases). Sequenced sample: blood. This clonotype was sampled from a man aged 30-40 years with Graves' ophthalmopathy. CDR3 nucleotide sequence: TGTGCCAGCAGAGCGGGACTCCTCTCTGGAAACACCATATATTTT. Translation: CASRAGLLSGNTIYF.